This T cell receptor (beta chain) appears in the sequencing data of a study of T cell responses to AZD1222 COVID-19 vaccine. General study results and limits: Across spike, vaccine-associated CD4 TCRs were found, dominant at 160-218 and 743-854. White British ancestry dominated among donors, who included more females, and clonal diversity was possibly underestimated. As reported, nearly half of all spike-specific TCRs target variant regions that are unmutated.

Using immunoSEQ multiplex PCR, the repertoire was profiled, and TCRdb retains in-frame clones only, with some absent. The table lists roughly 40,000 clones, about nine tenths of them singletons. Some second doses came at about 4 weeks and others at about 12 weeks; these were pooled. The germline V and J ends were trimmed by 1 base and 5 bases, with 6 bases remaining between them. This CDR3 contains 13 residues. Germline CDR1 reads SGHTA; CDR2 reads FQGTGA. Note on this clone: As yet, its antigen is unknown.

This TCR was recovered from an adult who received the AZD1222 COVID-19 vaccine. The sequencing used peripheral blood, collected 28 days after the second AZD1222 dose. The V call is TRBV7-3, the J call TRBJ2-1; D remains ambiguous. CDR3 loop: CASSLRQDNEQFF. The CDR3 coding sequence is TGTGCCAGCAGCTTAAGGCAGGACAATGAGCAGTTCTTC.